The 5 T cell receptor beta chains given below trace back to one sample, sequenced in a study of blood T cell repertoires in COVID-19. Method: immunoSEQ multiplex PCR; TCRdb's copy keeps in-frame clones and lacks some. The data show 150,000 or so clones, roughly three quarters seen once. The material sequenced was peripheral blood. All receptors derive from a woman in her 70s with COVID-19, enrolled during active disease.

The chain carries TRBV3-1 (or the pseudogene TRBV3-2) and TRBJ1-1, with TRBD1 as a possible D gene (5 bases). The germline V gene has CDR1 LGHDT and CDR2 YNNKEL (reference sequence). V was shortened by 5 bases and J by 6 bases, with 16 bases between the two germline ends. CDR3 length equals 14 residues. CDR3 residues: CASSLLGQPSEAFF. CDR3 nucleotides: TGTGCCAGCAGCTTACTGGGGCAACCTTCTGAAGCTTTCTTT.

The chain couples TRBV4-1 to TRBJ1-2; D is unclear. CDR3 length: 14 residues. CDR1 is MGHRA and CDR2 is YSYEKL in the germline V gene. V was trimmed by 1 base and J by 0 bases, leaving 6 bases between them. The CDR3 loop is CASSQAPTNYGYTF. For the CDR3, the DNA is TGCGCCAGCAGCCAAGCACCTACTAACTATGGCTACACCTTC.

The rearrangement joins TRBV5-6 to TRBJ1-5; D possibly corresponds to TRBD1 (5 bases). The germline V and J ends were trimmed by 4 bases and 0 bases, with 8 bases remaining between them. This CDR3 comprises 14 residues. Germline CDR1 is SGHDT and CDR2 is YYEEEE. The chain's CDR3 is CASSGTLSNQPQHF. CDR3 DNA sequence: TGTGCCAGCAGCGGGACTCTTAGCAATCAGCCCCAGCATTTT.

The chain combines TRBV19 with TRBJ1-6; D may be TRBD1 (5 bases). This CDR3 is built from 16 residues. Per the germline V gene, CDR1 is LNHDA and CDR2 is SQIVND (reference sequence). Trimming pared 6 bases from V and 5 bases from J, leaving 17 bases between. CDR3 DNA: TGTGCCAGTAGCGACCGGGGGGGGGATCATAATTCACCCCTCCACTTT. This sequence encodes CASSDRGGDHNSPLHF.

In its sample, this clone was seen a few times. The CDR3 nucleotides read TGCAGCGCCCCAGACTCTCACGAGCAGTACTTC. It translates to CSAPDSHEQYF. The chain couples TRBV29-1 to TRBJ2-7; D remains unclear. The CDR3 has 11 amino acids. Trimming cost V 7 bases and J 5 bases, with 12 bases left between them. Germline assignment: CDR1 SQVTM and CDR2 ANQGSEA.